This TCR beta chain emerged from a study of shared clonotypes between healthy human individuals (dated by TCRdb to the early 2020s). Regarding the research as a whole: The cohort comprised two women and a few men aged 18 to 49 years. For each donor, CD4 naive and CD4 memory were each run on three plates, CD8 naive on two plates, and CD8 memory on one plate. To increase sequencing depth and limit assay-specific biases, TCR repertoire library preparation and sequencing were carried out by different laboratories using diverse techniques. Each donor's leukapheresis produced roughly between roughly 0.85 and 10 billion PBMCs. To estimate repertoire size and how much clonotype sharing occurs between individuals, the study deeply sequenced the blood TCR repertoires of roughly 5 healthy adults. The study at large found these results: Incomplete sequencing was indicated by rarefaction of sorted-subset datasets, despite the large sequencing depth. Compared with non-shared clonotypes, the clonotypes found in all four sorted-subset donors had higher generation probabilities. Pairwise subsampling led to the expectation that sequencing depth would affect the degree of clonotype sharing among donors. About 4.5% of naive CD4, 3.5% of naive CD8, roughly 2.5% of memory CD4, and about 0.4% of memory CD8 clonotypes were shared across several donors. Because the study included a small number of donors, the genetic and exposure-history diversity represented was limited. Estimated clonotype richness was generally larger for naive than for memory subsets. Sampling was restricted to blood, and TCR repertoires in tissue are likely to differ from TCR repertoires in blood.

Here V drops 6 bases and J drops 7 bases, and the junction holds 14 bases not matched to any gene. CDR1 SNHLY and CDR2 FYNNEI were looked up in the germline V gene. Its CDR3 holds 16 amino acids, cysteine through phenylalanine. Just CDR3 DNA is preserved here, 48 bases in frame from base 1. For this clone: Its binding antigen is unknown. No much larger clone exists at a distance of one base, and base qualities are not known.

Healthy HIV-negative adults with no recently reported acute infections or vaccinations were included as donors. All donors were Caucasian adults living in Nashville, Tennessee, USA. CD4+ T cells were enriched by magnetic negative selection, after which naive cells were positively selected on CD45RA and the negative fraction was taken as the memory subset. Blood was obtained by leukapheresis, after which PBMCs were separated by Ficoll-Histopaque density gradient centrifugation and cryopreserved in liquid nitrogen vapor phase. Analytical flow cytometry was used to check the purity and quantity of every magnetically sorted T cell population. From each sorted fraction, genomic DNA was isolated and quantified by UV absorbance on a Nanodrop 2000c. Using the deep immunoSEQ assay, TCR CDR3 regions were amplified from genomic DNA by multiplex PCR. For each cell subset, the extracted genomic DNA was distributed evenly across all wells of several immunoSEQ 96-well plates, and each plate served as one replicate. For sorted subsets, approximately 200 ng of genomic DNA, equivalent to tens of thousands of T cell genomes, went into each replicate PCR. Purified libraries were measured with a Qubit 3.0 fluorometer, size-checked on a Bioanalyzer 2100, and measured again with the KAPA Library Quantification kit. Each immunoSEQ 96-well plate was sequenced on its own single-read 150-cycle Illumina NextSeq 550 flow cell. As for the original processing: Because only junctional sequences without quality scores were contained in the immunoSEQ output, filtering matching that applied to full-length reads could not be performed. Sequences were annotated with PyIR, a Python wrapper for IgBLAST v1.9, and V/J genes and CDR3 were assigned using IMGT germline references. Any read was removed if the V/J assignment was weak (E-value above 1e-6), the CDR3 was missing, or the read contained stop codons, out-of-frame junctions, or ambiguous translated residues. V3J clonotypes were defined as sequences sharing the same inferred V gene, J gene, and CDR3 amino acid sequence. Percentage overlap between repertoires was calculated by dividing the number of shared unique clonotypes by the size of the smaller repertoire. Three approaches were used to assess repertoire richness: RTK rarefaction, the Chao1 estimator, and Recon v2.1 estimates of unobserved clonotypes. Generation probabilities were computed with OLGA for all TCRbeta clonotypes obtained by the gDNA method from several donors. The source is immuneACCESS, and TCRdb retained only in-frame sequences with V and J called. Part of the clones is not carried over; for the studies checked, unresolved V genes explain less than half of this, and the remainder is unexplained. V, J and clone size are those of that table, while D and trimming were read from the DNA. In this sample the table shows 700,000 or so clones, around 72% of which occur a single time. The top ten clones comprise approximately 1.8% of the sample.

The chain links TRBV2 with TRBJ2-3; 9 junctional bases match TRBD1. The TCR sequence derives from a woman aged 30 to 39 in good health. The specimen was memory CD4+ T cells sorted from blood. Explained via the paper, the cell subset or site label denotes: CD45RA-negative fraction. CDR3 protein: CASSAISGQGWYTQYF. The nucleotides read TGTGCCAGCAGCGCCATATCGGGACAGGGTTGGTATACGCAGTATTTT.